Listed below are T cell receptor beta chains from one sample, sequenced in a study of T cell responses to AZD1222 COVID-19 vaccine. Sequenced by immunoSEQ multiplex PCR; TCRdb stores in-frame clones only, minus some. Counted here are around 150,000 clones, about nine tenths occurring once; the ten biggest clones make up 5.5%. Sequencing used peripheral blood, obtained on day 0 of AZD1222 vaccination. Receptors were obtained from an adult in good health. The CDR3 runs from the conserved cysteine through the conserved F or W. A D gene is named only where the DNA matches it firmly. Only some rows state a clone size, as once, few, many or a class for expanded clones.

>TRBV6-5|NA|TRBJ1-6|NA
TGTGCCAGCAGGATTGGCTCCTATAATTCACCCCTCCACTTT
CASRIGSYNSPLHF
>TRBV9|NA|TRBJ1-4|NA
TGTGCCAGCAGCGTAGTGCCTAATGAAAAACTGTTTTTT
CASSVVPNEKLFF
>TRBV7-2|once|TRBJ1-6|NA
TGTGCCAGCAGCTTAGCGTCGGACAGTGATTCACCCCTCCACTTT
CASSLASDSDSPLHF
>TRBV28|NA|TRBJ1-2|TRBD1
TGTGCCAGCAGAACCCAGGGGGCTAACTATGGCTACACCTTC
CASRTQGANYGYTF
>TRBV30|NA|TRBJ1-6|TRBD1
TGTGCCTGGGGGGGCAGGGGGCGTTCACCCCTCCACTTT
CAWGGRGRSPLHF
>TRBV19|NA|TRBJ1-2|NA
TGTGCCAGTAGTATCGGGGCGAAGTATGGCTACACCTTC
CASSIGAKYGYTF
>TRBV7-2|NA|TRBJ2-7|TRBD1
TGTGCCAGCTCTTGGGACAGGGGTTTCGAGCAGTACTTC
CASSWDRGFEQYF
>TRBV27|NA|TRBJ2-5|NA
TGTGCCAGCAGTACCCTCGAGGAGACCCAGTACTTC
CASSTLEETQYF
>TRBV19|NA|TRBJ1-1|NA
TGTGCCAGTAGTCAGGTTCGGCTCGGAGGAGGCGGCACTGAAGCTTTCTTT
CASSQVRLGGGGTEAFF
>TRBV3-1/TRBV3-2|NA|TRBJ2-1|NA
TGTGCCAGCAGCCAAGAGACGTGGGGCTTAGGGAATGAGCAGTTCTTC
CASSQETWGLGNEQFF
>TRBV4-3|NA|TRBJ1-4|NA
TGCGCCAGCAGCCAAGACGACAGCCGATTTGAAAAACTGTTTTTT
CASSQDDSRFEKLFF
>TRBV4-3|NA|TRBJ2-1|TRBD1
TGCGCCAGCAGCCAAGATAGGGGGCGGAAGTACAATGAGCAGTTCTTC
CASSQDRGRKYNEQFF
>TRBV11-2|NA|TRBJ1-5|NA
TGTGCCAGCAGCTTAGGCTACAGGGCTCAAGGGCCCCAGCATTTT
CASSLGYRAQGPQHF
>TRBV6-2/TRBV6-3|NA|TRBJ1-6|NA
TGTGCCAGCAGCCGTGCTTTTGGTTCACCCCTCCACTTT
CASSRAFGSPLHF
>TRBV5-6|NA|TRBJ1-1|TRBD1
TGTGCCAGCAGCCTGGTCACAGGGGCTTCTCGGACTGAAGCTTTCTTT
CASSLVTGASRTEAFF
>TRBV10-3|NA|TRBJ2-6|NA
TGTGCCATCAGTGAGTCGCCCTGGACAGCCCCCTGGGGGGCCAACGTCCTGACTTTC
CAISESPWTAPWGANVLTF
>TRBV19|NA|TRBJ1-2|NA
TGTGCCAGTAGTCCTCAACCTTGGGACTATGGCTACACCTTC
CASSPQPWDYGYTF
>TRBV27|NA|TRBJ1-2|TRBD1
TGTGCCAGCAGTTCCAAGAGACAGGGGGTTAATGGCTACACCTTC
CASSSKRQGVNGYTF